Given below is one T cell receptor beta chain in context. No antigen is known for it. Per-base qualities were not stored, and no clone one base away is much larger. Including cysteine and phenylalanine, the CDR3 has 15 amino acids. Here the CDR3 DNA is all that survives: 45 bases in frame from base 1. The junction shows trimming of 0 bases on V and 5 bases on J, plus 11 bases between the germline ends. CDR1 and CDR2 are drawn from the germline V gene (reference sequence): LNHNV, YYDKDF. One collaborating source in Seattle enrolled patients during active infection and followed them longitudinally through the course of disease. The collaborating institutions used their own protocols to collect whole blood in K2EDTA tubes. For TCRbeta analysis, collaborators shipped samples as frozen whole blood, isolated PBMCs, or DNA extracted from either of those sample types. The source of the sample is a study of blood T cell repertoires in COVID-19 (dated by TCRdb to between 2020 and 2021). Regarding the complete study: Samples covering the acute and convalescent phases of COVID-19 were provided by collaborators in the United States, Italy and Spain. The material from the prospective study consisted of cDNA or gDNA derived from T cells, B-cell-depleted T cells, or PBMCs. Deeply sampled blood TCRbeta repertoires from subjects exposed to, actively infected with, or recovered from COVID-19 were included in the dataset. A freely available public database, intended as a resource for researchers studying the immune response to SARS-CoV-2, is where the repertoires were released. Samples were obtained from the ongoing ImmuneRACE study (first 160 participants) and from 1,254 subjects provided by 6 global collaborators. Nearly every sample came with metadata listing a de-identified subject ID, COVID-19 status, age in years and sex. HLA class I and class II types, where available, came from metadata supplied by the sample provider rather than from assay-based typing. Results and caveats for the whole study, not just this receptor: How much clinical and demographic metadata was included differed by source and by participant, and the metadata was provided uncurated.

The immunoSEQ Assay, a bias-controlled multiplex PCR, was used to amplify TCRbeta CDR3 regions from genomic DNA. For the original study's pipeline: Within the assay, amplification of reference gene primers was used to estimate how many nucleated cells each sample contained. Sequence reads were collapsed and filtered to measure the absolute abundance of every unique TCRbeta CDR3 rearrangement. For each sample, productive Simpson clonality was calculated as the square root of Simpson's diversity index across productive rearrangements. In TCRdb, the immuneACCESS table is reduced to in-frame sequences with V and J assigned. These tables do not hold every clone; where another copy was compared, an unresolved V gene accounts for under half, and the others remain unexplained. From that table come the V and J calls and clone size; the DNA was used to work out D and trimming. The sample profile shows some 190,000 clones; about four fifths of them were found once. Roughly 11% of the sample is held by the ten biggest clonotypes.

Recombination linked TRBV15 to TRBJ2-1; no D gene is confidently identified. The sample taken for sequencing was peripheral blood. The receptor's source is a middle-aged woman with COVID-19, enrolled during active disease. The CDR3 protein is CATSRDMQVNNEQFF. The nucleotide sequence reads as follows: TGTGCCACCAGCAGAGATATGCAGGTGAACAATGAGCAGTTCTTC.